This T cell receptor beta chain came from a study of preoperative IRX-2 immunotherapy in early breast cancer. The CDR3 is 14 residues long. The V gene's germline CDR1 is MNHGY and CDR2 SAAAGT. Trimming shortened V by 4 bases and J by 6 bases, and 14 bases separated the two germline ends. This sample's treatment: preoperative locoregional IRX-2 cytokine immunotherapy. This phase Ib study tested locoregional IRX-2 cytokine immunotherapy given before surgery. The assay was immunoSEQ multiplex PCR, and TCRdb's table has in-frame clones only and misses some. The top ten hold over 1.3% of the sample, which has 30,000 to 45,000 clones, around 82% seen once. Only a few counts were recorded for this clone.

The sequencing used lymph node tissue, collected after IRX-2 immunotherapy. The TCR was taken from a human donor with breast cancer. The chain joins TRBV6-8 to TRBJ2-3, with D tentatively TRBD2 (7 bases). CDR3 loop: CASSSAGAEDTQYF. The CDR3 DNA follows: TGTGCCAGCAGTTCGGCGGGGGCCGAGGATACGCAGTATTTT.